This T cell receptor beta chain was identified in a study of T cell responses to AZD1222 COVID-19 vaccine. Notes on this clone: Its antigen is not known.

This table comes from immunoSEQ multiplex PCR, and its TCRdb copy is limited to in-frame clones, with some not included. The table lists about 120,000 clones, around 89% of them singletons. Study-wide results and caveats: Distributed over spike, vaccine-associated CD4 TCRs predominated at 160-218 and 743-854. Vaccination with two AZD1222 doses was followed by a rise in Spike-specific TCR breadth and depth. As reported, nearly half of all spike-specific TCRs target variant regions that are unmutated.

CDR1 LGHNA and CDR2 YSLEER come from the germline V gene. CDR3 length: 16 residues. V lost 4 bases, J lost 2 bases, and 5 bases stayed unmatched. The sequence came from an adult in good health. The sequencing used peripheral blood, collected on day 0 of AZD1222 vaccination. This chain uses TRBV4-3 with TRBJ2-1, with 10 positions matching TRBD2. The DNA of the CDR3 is TGCGCCAGCAGCCGTACCGGACTAGCGGCCTACAATGAGCAGTTCTTC. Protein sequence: CASSRTGLAAYNEQFF.